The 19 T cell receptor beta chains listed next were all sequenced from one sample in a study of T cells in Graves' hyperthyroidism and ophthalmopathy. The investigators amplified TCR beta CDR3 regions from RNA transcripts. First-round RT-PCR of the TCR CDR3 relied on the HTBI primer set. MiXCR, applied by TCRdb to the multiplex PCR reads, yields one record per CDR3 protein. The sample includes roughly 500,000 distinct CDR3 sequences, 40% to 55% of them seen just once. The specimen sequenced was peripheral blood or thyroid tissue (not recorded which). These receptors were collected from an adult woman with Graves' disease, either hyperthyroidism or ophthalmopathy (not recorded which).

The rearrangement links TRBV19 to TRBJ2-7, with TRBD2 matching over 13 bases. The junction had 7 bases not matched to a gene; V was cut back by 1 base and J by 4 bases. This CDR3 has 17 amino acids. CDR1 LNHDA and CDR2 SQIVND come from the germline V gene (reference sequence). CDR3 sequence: CASSIARTSGRGYEQYF. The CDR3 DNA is TGTGCCAGTAGTATAGCCCGGACTAGCGGGAGAGGGTACGAGCAGTACTTC.

CDR3 coding DNA: TGTGCCAGCAGCCCCCCGGGGAAAGAGACCCAGTACTTC. It encodes CASSPPGKETQYF. V and J are TRBV7-2 and TRBJ2-5; perhaps TRBD2 as D (5 bases). The V gene lost 5 bases and the J gene lost 3 bases, with 10 bases spanning the gap. Germline V gene data show CDR1 as SGHTA and CDR2 as FQGNSA. CDR3 length equals 13 residues.

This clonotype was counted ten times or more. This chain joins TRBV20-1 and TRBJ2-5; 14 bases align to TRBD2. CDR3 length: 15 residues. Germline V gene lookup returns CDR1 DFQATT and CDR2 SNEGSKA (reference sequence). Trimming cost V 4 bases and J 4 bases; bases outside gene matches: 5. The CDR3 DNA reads TGCAGTGCTATCAGGACTAGCGGGAGGAGAGAGACCCAGTACTTC. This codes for CSAIRTSGRRETQYF.

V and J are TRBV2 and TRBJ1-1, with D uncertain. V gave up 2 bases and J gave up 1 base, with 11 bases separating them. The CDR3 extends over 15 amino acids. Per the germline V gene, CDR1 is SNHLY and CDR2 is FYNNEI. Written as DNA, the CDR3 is TGTGCCAGCAGTGAAATTGGGAGTCGGAACACTGAAGCTTTCTTT. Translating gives CASSEIGSRNTEAFF.

The CDR3 reads CASSPLPGEYEQYF. The CDR3 DNA reads TGTGCCAGCAGCCCCCTTCCCGGGGAATACGAGCAGTACTTC. The chain uses TRBV9 and TRBJ2-7; D possibly corresponds to TRBD2 (5 bases). The ends were cut back, 4 bases at V and 4 bases at J, with 15 bases in the middle. This CDR3 has 14 residues. Germline lookup yields CDR1 SGDLS and CDR2 YYNGEE.

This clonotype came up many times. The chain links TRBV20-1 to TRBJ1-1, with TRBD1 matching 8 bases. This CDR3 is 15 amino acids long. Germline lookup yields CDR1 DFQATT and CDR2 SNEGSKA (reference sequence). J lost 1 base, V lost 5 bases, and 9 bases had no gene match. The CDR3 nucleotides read TGCAGTGCTCAGAGGCCGGACAGGGCGAACACTGAAGCTTTCTTT. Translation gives CSAQRPDRANTEAFF.

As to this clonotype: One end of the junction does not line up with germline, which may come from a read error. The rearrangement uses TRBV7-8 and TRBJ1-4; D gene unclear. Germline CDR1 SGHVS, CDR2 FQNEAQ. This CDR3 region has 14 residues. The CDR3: CASSSVLQTRTVVF. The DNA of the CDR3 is TGTGCCAGCAGCTCAGTCTTGCAAACCCGCACGGTGGTTTTT.

CDR3 amino acids: CSVEWGELFF. DNA for the CDR3: TGCAGCGTTGAATGGGGGGAGCTGTTTTTT. This chain links TRBV29-1 with TRBJ2-2; D not resolved. This CDR3 region has 10 residues. CDR1 is SQVTM, CDR2 ANQGSEA, per germline. V was cut by 2 bases and J by 8 bases, with 3 bases left in between.

CDR3 sequence: CASSGRDRPPYEQYF. The DNA of the CDR3 is TGCGCCAGCAGTGGCCGGGACAGGCCACCCTACGAGCAGTACTTC. The J gene is TRBJ2-7, the V gene TRBV10-2, with 8 nucleotides matching TRBD1. With V trimmed by 4 bases and J by 2 bases, 7 bases remained unmatched. The germline V gene encodes CDR1 WSHSY and CDR2 SAAADI. The CDR3 length is 15 residues.

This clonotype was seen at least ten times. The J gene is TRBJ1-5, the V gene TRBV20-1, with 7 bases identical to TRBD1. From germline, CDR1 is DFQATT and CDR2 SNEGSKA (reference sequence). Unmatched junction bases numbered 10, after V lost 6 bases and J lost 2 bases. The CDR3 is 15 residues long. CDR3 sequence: CSATPSTGGNQPQHF. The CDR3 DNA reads TGCAGTGCCACACCCTCCACAGGGGGCAATCAGCCCCAGCATTTT.

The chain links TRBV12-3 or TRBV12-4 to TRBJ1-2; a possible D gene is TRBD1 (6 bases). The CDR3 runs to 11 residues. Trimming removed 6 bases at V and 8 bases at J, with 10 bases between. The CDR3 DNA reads TGTGCCAGCAGGCTACAGGGAGGCTACACCTTC. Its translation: CASRLQGGYTF.

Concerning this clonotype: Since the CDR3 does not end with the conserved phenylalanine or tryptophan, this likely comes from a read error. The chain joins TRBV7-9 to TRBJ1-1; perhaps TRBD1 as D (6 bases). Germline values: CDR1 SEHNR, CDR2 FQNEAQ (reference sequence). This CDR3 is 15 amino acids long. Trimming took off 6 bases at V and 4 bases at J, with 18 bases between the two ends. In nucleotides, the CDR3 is TGTGCCAGCAGTCCCCCAGGGGTGGTGGGCACTGAAGCTTTCTCT. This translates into CASSPPGVVGTEAFS.

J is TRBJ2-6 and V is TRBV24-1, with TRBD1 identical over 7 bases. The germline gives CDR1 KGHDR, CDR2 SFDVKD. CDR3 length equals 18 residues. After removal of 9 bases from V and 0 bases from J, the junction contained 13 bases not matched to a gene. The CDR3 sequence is CATSHVDRTLSGANVLTF. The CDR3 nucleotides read TGTGCCACCTCACACGTGGACAGGACCCTCTCTGGGGCCAACGTCCTGACTTTC.

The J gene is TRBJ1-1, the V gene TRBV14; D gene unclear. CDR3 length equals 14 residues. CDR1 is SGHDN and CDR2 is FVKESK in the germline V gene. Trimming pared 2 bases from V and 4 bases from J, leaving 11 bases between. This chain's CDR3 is CASSQPRRGTEAFF. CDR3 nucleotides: TGTGCCAGCAGCCAACCGCGGCGGGGCACTGAAGCTTTCTTT. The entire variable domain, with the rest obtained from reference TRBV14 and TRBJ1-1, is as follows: EAGVTQFPSHSVIEKGQTVTLRCDPISGHDNLYWYRRVMGKEIKFLLHFVKESKQDESGMPNNRFLAERTGGTYSTLKVQPAELEDSGVYFCASSQPRRGTEAFFGQGTRLTVV.

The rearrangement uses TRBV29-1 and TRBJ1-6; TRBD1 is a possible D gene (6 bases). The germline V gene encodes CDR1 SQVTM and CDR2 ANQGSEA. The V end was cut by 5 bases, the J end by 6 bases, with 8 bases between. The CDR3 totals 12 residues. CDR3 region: CSVSGANSPLHF. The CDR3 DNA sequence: TGCAGCGTTTCAGGGGCTAATTCACCCCTCCACTTT.

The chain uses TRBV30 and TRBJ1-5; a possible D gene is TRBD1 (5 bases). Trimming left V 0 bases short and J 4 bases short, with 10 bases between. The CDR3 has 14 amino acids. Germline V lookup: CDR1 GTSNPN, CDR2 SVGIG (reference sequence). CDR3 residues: CAWSVLAGNQPQHF. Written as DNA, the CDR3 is TGTGCCTGGAGTGTACTAGCAGGGAATCAGCCCCAGCATTTT.

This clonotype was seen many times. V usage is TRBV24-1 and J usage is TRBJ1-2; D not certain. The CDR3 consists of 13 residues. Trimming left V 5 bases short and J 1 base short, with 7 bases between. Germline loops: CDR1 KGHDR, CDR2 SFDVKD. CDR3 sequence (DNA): TGTGCCACCAGTGTTTGGGATAACTATGGCTACACCTTC. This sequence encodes CATSVWDNYGYTF.

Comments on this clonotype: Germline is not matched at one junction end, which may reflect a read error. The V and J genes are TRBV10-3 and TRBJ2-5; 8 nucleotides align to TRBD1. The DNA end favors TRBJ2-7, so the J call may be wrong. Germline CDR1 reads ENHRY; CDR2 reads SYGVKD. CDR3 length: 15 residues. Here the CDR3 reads CASSLRYRGIGEQYF. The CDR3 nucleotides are TGTGCCAGCAGTCTCCGGTACAGGGGGATCGGCGAGCAGTACTTC.

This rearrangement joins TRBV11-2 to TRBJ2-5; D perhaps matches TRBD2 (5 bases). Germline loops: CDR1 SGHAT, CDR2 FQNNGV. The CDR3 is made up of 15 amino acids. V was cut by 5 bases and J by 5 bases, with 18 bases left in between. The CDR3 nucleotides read TGTGCCAGCAGCGGGAGCGGTCCGAGGCCGGAGACCCAGTACTTC. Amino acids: CASSGSGPRPETQYF.